This T cell receptor beta chain was sequenced for a study of radiation and T cells in renal cell carcinoma. Whole-study results and caveats: Top tumor clonotypes rose in blood 2 weeks post-radiation, then contracted.

After removal of 6 bases from V and 5 bases from J, the junction contained 5 bases not matched to a gene. The germline V gene encodes CDR1 LNHDA and CDR2 SQIVND (reference sequence). CDR3 length: 13 amino acids. With regard to this clone: Its specificity is unknown.

Noted time point: blood 2 weeks post-SBRT. Specified treatment: 15 Gy SBRT to primary tumor, nephrectomy 4 weeks later. The tumor was a clear cell renal cell carcinoma. Assay used: immunoSEQ multiplex PCR; TCRdb lists only in-frame clones, some missing. The table includes about 150,000 clones, around 90% detected once. The origin of this receptor is a woman aged 45-60 years with renal cell carcinoma. The sample consisted of blood, taken from a patient whose treatment included radiotherapy and nephrectomy. The V and J genes are TRBV19 and TRBJ2-7; 9 bases are a match to TRBD1. The CDR3 DNA reads TGTGCCAGTAGCTTCCGGGACAGGGACGAGCAGTACTTC. Translating it yields CASSFRDRDEQYF.